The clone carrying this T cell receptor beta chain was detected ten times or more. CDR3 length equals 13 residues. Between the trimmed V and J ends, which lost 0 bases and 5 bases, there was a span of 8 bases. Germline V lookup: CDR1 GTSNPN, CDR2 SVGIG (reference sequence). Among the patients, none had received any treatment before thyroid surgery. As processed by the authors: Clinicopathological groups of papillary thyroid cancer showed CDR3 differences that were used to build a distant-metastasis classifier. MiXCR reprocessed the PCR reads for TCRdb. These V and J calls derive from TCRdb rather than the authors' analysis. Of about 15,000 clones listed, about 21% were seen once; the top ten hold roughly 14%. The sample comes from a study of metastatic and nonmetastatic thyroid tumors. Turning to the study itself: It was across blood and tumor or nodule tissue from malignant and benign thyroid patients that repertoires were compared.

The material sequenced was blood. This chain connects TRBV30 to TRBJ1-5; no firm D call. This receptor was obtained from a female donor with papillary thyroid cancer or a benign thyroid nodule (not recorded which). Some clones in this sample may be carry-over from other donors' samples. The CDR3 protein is CAWSVSEDQPQHF. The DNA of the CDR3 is TGTGCCTGGAGTGTAAGTGAGGATCAGCCCCAGCATTTT.